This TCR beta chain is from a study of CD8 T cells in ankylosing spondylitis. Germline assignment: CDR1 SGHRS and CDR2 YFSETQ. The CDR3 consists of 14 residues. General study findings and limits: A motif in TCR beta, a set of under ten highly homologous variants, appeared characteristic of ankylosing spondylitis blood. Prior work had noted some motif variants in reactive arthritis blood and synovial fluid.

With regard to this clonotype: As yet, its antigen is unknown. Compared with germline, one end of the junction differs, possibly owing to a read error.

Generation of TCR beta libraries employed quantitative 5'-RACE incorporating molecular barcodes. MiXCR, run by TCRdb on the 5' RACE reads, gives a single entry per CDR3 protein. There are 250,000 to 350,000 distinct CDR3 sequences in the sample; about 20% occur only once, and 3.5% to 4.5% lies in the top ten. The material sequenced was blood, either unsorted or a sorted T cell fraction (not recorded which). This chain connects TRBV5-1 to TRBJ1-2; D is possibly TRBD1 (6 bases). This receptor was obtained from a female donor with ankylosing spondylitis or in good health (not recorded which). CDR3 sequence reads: CASSLGDRNYGDTF. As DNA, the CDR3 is TGCGCCAGCAGCTTGGGTGACAGGAACTATGGCGACACCTTC. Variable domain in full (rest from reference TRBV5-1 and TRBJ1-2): KAGVTQTPRYLIKTRGQQVTLSCSPISGHRSVSWYQQTPGQGLQFLFEYFSETQRNKGNFPGRFSGRQFSNSRSEMNVSTLELGDSALYLCASSLGDRNYGDTFGSGTRLTVV.